The 27 T cell receptor beta chains reported below all come from one sample, sequenced in a study of CXCR3-negative and CXCR3-positive naive CD8 T cells. Researchers prepared the TRB cDNA libraries using 5' RACE with UMI labels. TCRdb reprocessed the 5' RACE reads, with one entry per CDR3 protein and no DNA. Its table records 50,000 to 65,000 distinct CDR3 sequences. The sequenced sample was memory CD8+ T cells from blood. The receptors stem from a human donor in good health. Some clones in this sample may be carry-over from other donors' samples.

V usage is TRBV6-5 and J usage is TRBJ2-1; TCRdb's D call of TRBD1 is untestable without DNA. CDR3 length equals 15 residues. Germline CDR1 reads MNHEY; CDR2 reads SVGAGI. Here the CDR3 reads CASSYGAGHYNEQFF.

The rearrangement joins TRBV6-2 or TRBV6-3 to TRBJ2-1; absent DNA, TCRdb's TRBD2 call cannot be checked. CDR1 MNHEY and CDR2 SVGEGT come from the germline V gene. The CDR3 has 16 residues. The CDR3 is CASSYPGLAGVNEQFF.

The V and J genes are TRBV20-1 and TRBJ2-2; TCRdb gives TRBD1 as the D gene, but with no DNA this cannot be confirmed. Germline CDR1 is DFQATT and CDR2 is SNEGSKA (reference sequence). The CDR3 totals 18 residues. The CDR3 sequence: CSARDPTGTTENTGELFF.

This rearrangement joins TRBV6-2 or TRBV6-3 to TRBJ1-1. Germline V gene data show CDR1 as MNHEY and CDR2 as SVGEGT. CDR3 length: 15 amino acids. This CDR3 is CASTPRAMGNTEAFF.

The V call is TRBV3-1, the J call TRBJ1-1. Germline lookup yields CDR1 LGHDT and CDR2 YNNKEL (reference sequence). The CDR3 loop spans 15 amino acids. This CDR3 reads CASSQGLRLDGEAFF.

This chain links TRBV20-1 with TRBJ2-7; TCRdb selects TRBD2, and the lack of DNA leaves this call unchecked. CDR3 length: 14 residues. Germline V CDR1 and CDR2: DFQATT, SNEGSKA (reference sequence). The CDR3 protein is CTGTSGGLAYEQYF.

This rearrangement joins TRBV29-1 to TRBJ2-7. CDR3 length: 15 residues. Germline V gene lookup returns CDR1 SQVTM and CDR2 ANQGSEA. The CDR3 loop reads CSVEVDSRNTYEQYF.

This chain uses TRBV29-1 with TRBJ2-5; no DNA is available, so the TRBD2 call from TCRdb remains unchecked. Germline V CDR1 and CDR2: SQVTM, ANQGSEA. This CDR3 comprises 13 residues. Here the CDR3 reads CSVGGLGEETQYF. Using reference TRBV29-1 and TRBJ2-5 for the parts outside the CDR3, the full variable domain is SAVISQKPSRDICQRGTSLTIQCQVDSQVTMMFWYRQQPGQSLTLIATANQGSEATYESGFVIDKFPISRPNLTFSTLTVSNMSPEDSSIYLCSVGGLGEETQYFGPGTRLLVL.

The chain couples TRBV29-1 to TRBJ1-5; TCRdb names TRBD1, which stays unverified in the absence of DNA. This CDR3 is 14 amino acids long. CDR1 is SQVTM and CDR2 is ANQGSEA in the germline V gene. The chain's CDR3 is CSVWSGRIDQPQHF.

The chain combines TRBV18 with TRBJ1-1; without DNA, the TCRdb call of TRBD1 cannot be checked. Germline CDR1 KGHSH, CDR2 LQKENI. The CDR3 runs to 16 residues. This CDR3 reads CASSPAGASASTEAFF.

The chain is built from TRBV15 and TRBJ2-5; there is no DNA to check the TCRdb D call of TRBD2. Germline CDR1 reads LNHNV; CDR2 reads YYDKDF (reference sequence). The CDR3 spans 13 residues. Here the CDR3 reads CATRDSGVRTQYF.

This chain uses TRBV19 with TRBJ2-1; as DNA is missing, the TRBD2 call by TCRdb cannot be tested. Germline-derived CDR1 and CDR2 are LNHDA and SQIVND (reference sequence). This CDR3 has 15 amino acids. The CDR3 sequence: CASSIGASGGNEQFF. Based on the CDR3 plus reference TRBV19 and TRBJ2-1, the full variable domain is DGGITQSPKYLFRKEGQNVTLSCEQNLNHDAMYWYRQDPGQGLRLIYYSQIVNDFQKGDIAEGYSVSREKKESFPLTVTSAQKNPTAFYLCASSIGASGGNEQFFGPGTRLTVL.

This chain joins TRBV25-1 and TRBJ1-1. Germline lookup yields CDR1 MGHDK and CDR2 SYGVNS. The CDR3 runs 14 residues. CDR3: CASNPGGSGTEAFF.

V usage is TRBV4-3 and J usage is TRBJ2-5; TCRdb returns TRBD1, unconfirmable since there is no DNA. CDR1 and CDR2 from the germline V gene are LGHNA and YSLEER. This CDR3 region has 15 residues. The CDR3 reads CASSQGQGAGETQYF.

The J gene is TRBJ2-1, the V gene TRBV25-1; TCRdb's D call of TRBD2 is untestable without DNA. Germline assignment: CDR1 MGHDK and CDR2 SYGVNS. This CDR3 comprises 14 residues. CDR3 residues: CASGELSDGGEQFF.

J is TRBJ2-3 and V is TRBV20-1; there is no DNA to check the TCRdb D call of TRBD2. CDR3 length: 16 residues. Germline CDR1 is DFQATT and CDR2 is SNEGSKA (reference sequence). The CDR3 region is CSASPSGAEITDTQYF.

The chain uses TRBV12-3 or TRBV12-4 and TRBJ1-1. This CDR3 comprises 14 residues. The CDR3 protein is CASSFSQMNTEAFF.

The V gene is TRBV20-1, the J gene TRBJ2-1. The CDR3 consists of 13 residues. In germline, CDR1 is DFQATT, CDR2 SNEGSKA (reference sequence). CDR3 residues: CSARSLVGMEQFF.

The chain combines TRBV7-9 with TRBJ1-2. CDR1 is SEHNR and CDR2 is FQNEAQ in the germline V gene (reference sequence). CDR3 length: 12 residues. The CDR3 is CASSYDLYGYTF.

This chain links TRBV6-2 or TRBV6-3 with TRBJ2-7. The CDR3 spans 13 residues. Looked up from germline, CDR1 is MNHEY and CDR2 is SVGEGT. The CDR3 is CASSYREYYEQYF.

The chain has TRBV7-9 and TRBJ2-1; TCRdb returns TRBD1, unconfirmable since there is no DNA. The germline V gene encodes CDR1 SEHNR and CDR2 FQNEAQ (reference sequence). The CDR3 has 17 amino acids. Here the CDR3 reads CASSLGWGTSSYNEQFF.

V is TRBV29-1 and J is TRBJ1-1; the D call from TCRdb, TRBD1, cannot be confirmed without DNA. The length of the CDR3 is 12 residues. CDR1 is SQVTM and CDR2 is ANQGSEA in the germline V gene. CDR3 loop: CSVEGLHPEAFF.

The chain carries TRBV6-2 or TRBV6-3 and TRBJ1-1; TCRdb reports TRBD1, a call that lacks DNA to check it against. Germline CDR1 and CDR2: MNHEY and SVGEGT. The CDR3 extends over 13 amino acids. The chain's CDR3 is CASSYGGNTEAFF.

The rearrangement uses TRBV23-1 and TRBJ2-1; absent DNA, TCRdb's TRBD2 call cannot be checked. TRBV23-1 is labeled an ORF, and its function is uncertain. The CDR3 extends over 19 amino acids. The CDR3 sequence: CASGLSPTKSQLLVNEQFF.

The V call is TRBV20-1, the J call TRBJ1-1; TCRdb picks TRBD1, but there is no DNA to check that call. The V gene's germline CDR1 is DFQATT and CDR2 SNEGSKA (reference sequence). The CDR3 covers 13 residues. This chain's CDR3 is CSAWTGLNTEAFF.

This sequence joins TRBV7-9 and TRBJ1-4; with no DNA, the TCRdb D assignment of TRBD1 cannot be verified. The V gene's germline CDR1 is SEHNR and CDR2 FQNEAQ (reference sequence). The CDR3 sequence is 15 residues long. The CDR3 reads CASSTRQGLEEKLFF. Drawing the rest from reference TRBV7-9 and TRBJ1-4, the complete variable domain is DTGVSQNPRHKITKRGQNVTFRCDPISEHNRLYWYRQTLGQGPEFLTYFQNEAQLEKSRLLSDRFSAERPKGSFSTLEIQRTEQGDSAMYLCASSTRQGLEEKLFFGSGTQLSVL.

This chain links TRBV10-3 with TRBJ2-7; TCRdb returns TRBD2, unconfirmable since there is no DNA. Looked up from germline, CDR1 is ENHRY and CDR2 is SYGVKD. This CDR3 has 14 amino acids. The CDR3 is CAISGGTKSYEQYF.